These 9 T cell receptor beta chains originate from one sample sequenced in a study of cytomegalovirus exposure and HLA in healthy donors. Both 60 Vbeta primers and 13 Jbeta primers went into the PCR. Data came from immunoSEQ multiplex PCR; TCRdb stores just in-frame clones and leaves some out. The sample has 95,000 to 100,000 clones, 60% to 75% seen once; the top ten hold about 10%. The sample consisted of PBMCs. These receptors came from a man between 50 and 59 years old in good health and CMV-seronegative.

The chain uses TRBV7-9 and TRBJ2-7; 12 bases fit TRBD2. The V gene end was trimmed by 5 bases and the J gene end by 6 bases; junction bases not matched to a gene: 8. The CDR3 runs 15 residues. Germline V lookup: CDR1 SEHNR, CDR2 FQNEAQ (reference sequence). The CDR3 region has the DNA TGTGCCAGCAGCCTAAGGACTAGCGGGACAGGCGAGCAGTACTTC. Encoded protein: CASSLRTSGTGEQYF.

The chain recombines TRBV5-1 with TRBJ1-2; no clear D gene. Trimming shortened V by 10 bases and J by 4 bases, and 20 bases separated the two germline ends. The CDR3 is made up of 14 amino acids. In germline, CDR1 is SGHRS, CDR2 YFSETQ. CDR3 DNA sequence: TGCGCCTCCTACCTTGATTACTCACTCTATGGCTACACCTTC. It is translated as CASYLDYSLYGYTF.

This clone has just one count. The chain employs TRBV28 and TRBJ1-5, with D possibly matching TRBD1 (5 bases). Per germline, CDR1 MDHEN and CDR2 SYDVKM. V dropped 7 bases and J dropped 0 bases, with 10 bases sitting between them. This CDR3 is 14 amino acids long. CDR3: CASITQGSNQPQHF. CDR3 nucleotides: TGTGCCAGCATAACCCAGGGTAGCAATCAGCCCCAGCATTTT.

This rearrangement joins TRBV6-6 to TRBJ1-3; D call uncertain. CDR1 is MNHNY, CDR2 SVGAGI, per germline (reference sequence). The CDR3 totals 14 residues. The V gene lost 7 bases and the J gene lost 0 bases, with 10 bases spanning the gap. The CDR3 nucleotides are TGTGCCAGCACTTCGCGAAGCTCTGGAAACACCATATATTTT. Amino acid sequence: CASTSRSSGNTIYF.

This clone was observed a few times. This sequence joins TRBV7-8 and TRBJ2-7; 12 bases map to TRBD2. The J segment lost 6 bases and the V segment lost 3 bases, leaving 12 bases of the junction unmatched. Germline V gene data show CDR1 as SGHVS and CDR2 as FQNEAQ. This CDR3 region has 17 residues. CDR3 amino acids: CASSLRVGTSGSLEQYF. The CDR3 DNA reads TGTGCCAGCAGCTTGAGGGTCGGGACTAGCGGGTCTCTCGAGCAGTACTTC.

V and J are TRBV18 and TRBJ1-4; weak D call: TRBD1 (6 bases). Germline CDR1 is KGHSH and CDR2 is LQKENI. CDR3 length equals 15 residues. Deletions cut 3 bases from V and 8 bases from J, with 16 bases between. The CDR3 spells CASSPDSDAGEKLFF. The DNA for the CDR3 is TGTGCCAGCTCACCGGACAGCGACGCAGGCGAAAAACTGTTTTTT.

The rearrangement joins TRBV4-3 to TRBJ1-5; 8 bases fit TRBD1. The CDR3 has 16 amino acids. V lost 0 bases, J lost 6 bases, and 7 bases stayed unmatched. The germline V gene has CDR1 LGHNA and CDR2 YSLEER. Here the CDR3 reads CASSQDRRGRIQPQHF. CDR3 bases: TGCGCCAGCAGCCAAGATCGCAGGGGGCGCATTCAGCCCCAGCATTTT.

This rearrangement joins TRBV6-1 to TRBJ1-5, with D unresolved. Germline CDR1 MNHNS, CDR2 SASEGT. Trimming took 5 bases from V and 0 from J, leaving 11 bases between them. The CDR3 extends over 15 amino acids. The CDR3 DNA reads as TGTGCCAGCAGTCTTCCGGGGTATAGCAATCAGCCCCAGCATTTT. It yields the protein CASSLPGYSNQPQHF.

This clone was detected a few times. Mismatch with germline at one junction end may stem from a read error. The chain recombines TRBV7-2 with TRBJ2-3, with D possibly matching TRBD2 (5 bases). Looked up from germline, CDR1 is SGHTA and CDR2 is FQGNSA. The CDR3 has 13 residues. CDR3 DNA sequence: TGTGCTAGCAGTCAAGTGGCGGGAGATACGCAGTATTTT. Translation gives CASSQVAGDTQYF.